This T cell receptor beta chain derives from a study of CD8 T cells in Susac syndrome. About the study: Treatment status at blood draw for the Susac syndrome patients was therapy-naive, corticosteroids, or intravenous immunoglobulin alone.

Recently defined diagnostic criteria for definite or probable disease were fulfilled by Susac syndrome patients. The V gene's germline CDR1 is GTSNPN and CDR2 SVGIG (reference sequence). The CDR3 has 16 residues. Unmatched junction bases numbered 7, after V lost 2 bases and J lost 1 base. Reverse transcription of about 0.5 to 1 ug RNA was carried out with random hexamers. The immunoSEQ assay covered 54 Vbeta and 13 Jbeta segments for CDR3. TCRdb reprocessed the immunoSEQ multiplex PCR reads with MiXCR, giving one entry per CDR3 protein. The sample has over 70,000 distinct CDR3 sequences; 96% are singletons.

The chain uses TRBV30 and TRBJ1-5, with 8 nucleotides matching TRBD1. The source material was CD8+ T cells from PBMCs. This clonotype was sampled from a human donor with Susac syndrome. The CDR3 DNA follows: TGTGCCTGGAGTCCGTATCAGGGGGCGAGCAATCAGCCCCAGCATTTT. It encodes CAWSPYQGASNQPQHF.